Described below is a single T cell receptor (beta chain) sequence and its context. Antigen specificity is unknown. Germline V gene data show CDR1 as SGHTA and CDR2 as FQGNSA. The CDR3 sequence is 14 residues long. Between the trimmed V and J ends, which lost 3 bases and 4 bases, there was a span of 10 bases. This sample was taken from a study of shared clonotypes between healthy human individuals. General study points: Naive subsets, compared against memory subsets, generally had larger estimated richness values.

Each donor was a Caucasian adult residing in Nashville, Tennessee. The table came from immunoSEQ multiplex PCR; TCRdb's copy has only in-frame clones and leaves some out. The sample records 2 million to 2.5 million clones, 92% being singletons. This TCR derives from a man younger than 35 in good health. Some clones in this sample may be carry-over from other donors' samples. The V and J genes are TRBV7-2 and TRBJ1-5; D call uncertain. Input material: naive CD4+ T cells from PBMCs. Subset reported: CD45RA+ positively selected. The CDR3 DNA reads TGTGCCAGCAGCTTTGGGTTCGTGAATCAGCCCCAGCATTTT. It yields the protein CASSFGFVNQPQHF.